Shown below are 7 T cell receptor beta chains from a single sample sequenced in a study of T-cell memory formation after mild COVID-19. TCRdb independently ran MiXCR on the 5' RACE reads; one entry per CDR3 protein. This sample has 350,000 to 500,000 distinct CDR3 sequences, with approximately 20% found just once. Source material: PBMCs or a T cell subset sorted from them (not recorded which). The receptors come from an adult woman who had mild COVID-19 (a few samples of this study predate the infection). Cell type and time point are not known.

This clonotype showed up just a few times. The chain joins TRBV29-1 to TRBJ2-5, with D tentatively TRBD1 (5 bases). The CDR3 has 12 residues. Germline CDR1 reads SQVTM; CDR2 reads ANQGSEA. V was cut by 8 bases and J by 2 bases, with 12 bases left in between. CDR3 nucleotide sequence: TGCAGCTTGACAGTTACTCAAGAGACCCAGTACTTC. This encodes CSLTVTQETQYF.

This clonotype has more than one count but fewer than ten. J is TRBJ1-1 and V is TRBV7-6, with D tentatively TRBD1 (5 bases). CDR3 length: 14 amino acids. The germline V gene has CDR1 SGHVS and CDR2 FNYEAQ. V lost 7 bases and J 2 bases, leaving 14 bases between the germline ends. The CDR3 spells CASTPGGANTEAFF. DNA for the CDR3: TGTGCCAGCACCCCCGGCGGGGCTAACACTGAAGCTTTCTTT.

In this sample, this clonotype turned up once. V and J are TRBV6-5 and TRBJ1-1; perhaps TRBD1 as D (5 bases). V lost 6 bases, J lost 2 bases, and 16 bases lay in between. The CDR3 totals 15 residues. The V gene's germline CDR1 is MNHEY and CDR2 SVGAGI. The CDR3 DNA is TGTGCCAGCAGGGCAGGGTCGAGACCTAACACTGAAGCTTTCTTT. As protein: CASRAGSRPNTEAFF.

This clonotype has more than one count but fewer than ten. The V call is TRBV5-1, the J call TRBJ1-1; unclear D gene. The CDR3 is made up of 15 amino acids. Germline-derived CDR1 and CDR2 are SGHRS and YFSETQ. V dropped 1 base and J dropped 0 bases, with 10 bases sitting between them. The CDR3 reads CASSLLGTLNTEAFF. In nucleotides, the CDR3 is TGCGCCAGCAGCTTGTTGGGCACATTGAACACTGAAGCTTTCTTT.

The rearrangement links TRBV5-1 to TRBJ1-4; 9 nucleotides align to TRBD1. This CDR3 spans 14 amino acids. V shed 4 bases and J 7 bases; nucleotides not matched to a gene: 5. Germline V gives CDR1 SGHRS, CDR2 YFSETQ. This CDR3 is CASSNRGLGEKLFF. The CDR3 region has the DNA TGCGCCAGCAGCAACAGGGGGCTTGGTGAAAAACTGTTTTTT.

There are a few counts of this clonotype. This chain connects TRBV13 to TRBJ2-1; D perhaps matches TRBD1 (5 bases). CDR1 PRHDT and CDR2 FYEKMQ come from the germline V gene (reference sequence). The CDR3 consists of 14 residues. With 2 bases removed from V and 2 bases from J, the gap between germline ends came to 7 bases. Written as DNA, the CDR3 is TGTGCCAGCAGCTTACGACAGCCCTACAATGAGCAGTTCTTC. It is translated as CASSLRQPYNEQFF.

The chain carries TRBV7-2 and TRBJ2-7; D perhaps matches TRBD2 (6 bases). Deletions cut 3 bases from V and 7 bases from J, with 13 bases between. CDR1 is SGHTA and CDR2 is FQGNSA in the germline V gene. This CDR3 contains 13 residues. The CDR3 sequence is CASSFGAGREQYF. The CDR3 DNA follows: TGTGCCAGCAGCTTTGGCGCGGGACGGGAGCAGTACTTC.